The text below deals with one TCR beta chain. What it binds is unknown. The data originate from a study of T-cell memory formation after mild COVID-19. Study details: The two donors had largely donor-specific TCR clusters. Study-wide findings and caveats: Detection of some responders pre-infection suggested pre-existing cross-reactive memory T cells participated. Contracting CD4+ clones lay largely in CM and EM, with CD8+ ones residing in EMRA. A balance of CD4 and CD8 characterized clones contracting day 15 to 85, whereas later expanders leaned CD4+.

TCRdb itself ran the 5' RACE reads through MiXCR, one entry per CDR3 protein. The data hold 500,000 to 550,000 distinct CDR3 sequences, with just over 20% observed a single time. This CDR3 region has 17 residues. Germline CDR1 reads SEHNR; CDR2 reads FQNEAQ (reference sequence). V was clipped by 7 bases and J by 3 bases, with 24 bases between them. The TCR was taken from an adult woman who had mild COVID-19 (a few samples of this study predate the infection). Cell type and time point are not known. The chain joins TRBV7-9 to TRBJ1-1; perhaps TRBD1 as D (5 bases). Material: PBMCs or a T cell subset sorted from them (not recorded which). For the CDR3, the DNA is TGTGCCAGCATCCCTGGTGAGACAGCAGCATTACACACTGAAGCTTTCTTT. Translation: CASIPGETAALHTEAFF.